What follows are 8 T cell receptor beta chains derived from one specimen sequenced in a study of blood T cell repertoires in COVID-19. The assay was immunoSEQ multiplex PCR, and TCRdb's table has in-frame clones only and misses some. The sample lists about 76,000 clones; roughly four fifths were seen once. The source material was peripheral blood. These receptors originate from a man between 65 and 85 years old with acute or convalescent COVID-19.

A single count supports this clone. The V call is TRBV11-3, the J call TRBJ1-1; D possibly corresponds to TRBD1 (5 bases). CDR1 is SGHNT and CDR2 is YENEEA in the germline V gene. The V end was cut by 0 bases, the J end by 1 base, with 6 bases between. The length of the CDR3 is 14 residues. CDR3 protein: CASSLDQGNTEAFF. The CDR3 DNA is TGTGCCAGCAGCTTAGACCAGGGGAACACTGAAGCTTTCTTT.

V and J are TRBV19 and TRBJ2-7, with 7 bases matching TRBD2. The V gene's germline CDR1 is LNHDA and CDR2 SQIVND (reference sequence). The CDR3 has 16 amino acids. Trimming removed 5 bases from V and 3 bases from J; junction bases left unmatched: 13. The CDR3 coding sequence is TGTGCCAGTAGTTCGTCCCTCGGGACTACCGGCTACGAGCAGTACTTC. Its protein product is CASSSSLGTTGYEQYF.

The rearrangement links TRBV7-2 to TRBJ2-1; D gene ambiguous. Deletions cut 4 bases from V and 3 bases from J, with 7 bases between. Per the germline V gene, CDR1 is SGHTA and CDR2 is FQGNSA. CDR3 length: 13 residues. The CDR3 here is CASSSALYNEQFF. The CDR3 DNA follows: TGTGCCAGCAGCTCAGCACTCTACAATGAGCAGTTCTTC. Complete variable domain (other parts from reference TRBV7-2 and TRBJ2-1): GAGVSQSPSNKVTEKGKDVELRCDPISGHTALYWYRQSLGQGLEFLIYFQGNSAPDKSGLPSDRFSAERTGGSVSTLTIQRTQQEDSAVYLCASSSALYNEQFFGPGTRLTVL.

The CDR3 spells CASSEAGGSTGEQFF. The CDR3 DNA reads as TGCGCCAGCAGTGAAGCGGGAGGCTCAACAGGGGAGCAGTTCTTC. The chain employs TRBV10-2 and TRBJ2-1, with TRBD2 matching 9 bases. The germline gives CDR1 WSHSY, CDR2 SAAADI. CDR3 size: 15 residues. V trimming: 3 bases; J trimming: 10 bases; junction bases outside the gene matches: 10.

The genes are TRBV29-1 and TRBJ2-7; TRBD2 matches at 7 bases. The junction had 9 bases not matched to a gene; V was cut back by 6 bases and J by 4 bases. The CDR3 loop spans 13 amino acids. Germline V lookup: CDR1 SQVTM, CDR2 ANQGSEA. The CDR3 DNA is TGCAGCGTCGCCATAGCGGGCCCTTACGAGCAGTACTTC. Translation: CSVAIAGPYEQYF.

Only a few counts were recorded for this clone. This chain connects TRBV29-1 to TRBJ2-5, with D possibly TRBD2 on 6 matching bases. The germline V and J ends were trimmed by 4 bases and 1 base, with 13 bases remaining between them. The CDR3 is 14 amino acids. Germline lookup yields CDR1 SQVTM and CDR2 ANQGSEA. CDR3 bases: TGCAGCGTTGGGAATCTAGCGACCCAAGAGACCCAGTACTTC. This encodes CSVGNLATQETQYF.

V usage is TRBV11-3 and J usage is TRBJ2-2; TRBD2 matches 14 bases. V was pared by 4 bases and J by 1 base, with 2 bases of the junction left unmatched. CDR3 size: 17 residues. The germline V gene encodes CDR1 SGHNT and CDR2 YENEEA. CDR3 in amino acids: CASSSGTSGRNTGELFF. Here the CDR3 DNA reads TGTGCCAGCAGCTCGGGGACTAGCGGGAGGAACACCGGGGAGCTGTTTTTT.

The chain combines TRBV23-1 with TRBJ2-3; TRBD2 is a possible D gene (6 bases). TRBV23-1 is given ORF status, its function remaining uncertain. The V end was cut by 5 bases, the J end by 0 bases, with 24 bases between. The CDR3 has 19 amino acids. CDR3: CASSSPGERRQRSTDTQYF. Written as DNA, the CDR3 is TGCGCCAGCAGTTCCCCGGGGGAAAGGCGCCAGCGGAGCACAGATACGCAGTATTTT.